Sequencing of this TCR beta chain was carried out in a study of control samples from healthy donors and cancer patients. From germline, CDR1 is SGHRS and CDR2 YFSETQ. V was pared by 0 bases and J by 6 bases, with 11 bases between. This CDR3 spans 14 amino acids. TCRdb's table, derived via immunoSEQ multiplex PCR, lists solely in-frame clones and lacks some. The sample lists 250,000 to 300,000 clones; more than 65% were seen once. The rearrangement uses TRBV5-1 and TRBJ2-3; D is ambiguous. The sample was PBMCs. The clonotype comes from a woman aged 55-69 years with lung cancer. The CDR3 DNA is TGCGCCAGCAGCTTGGAGTCTCCACTGGATACGCAGTATTTT. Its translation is CASSLESPLDTQYF.